This T cell receptor beta chain stems from a study of cytomegalovirus exposure and HLA in healthy donors. Points on this clone: Its antigen is not known.

General study results and limits: It was 150 to 200 TCR beta chains that were listed as cytomegalovirus-associated.

PCR primers comprised 60 Vbeta and 13 Jbeta primers. Produced via immunoSEQ multiplex PCR; TCRdb's table is partial and in-frame only. The sample holds some 110,000 clones, 70% to 80% seen once. The V gene lost 4 bases and the J gene lost 8 bases, with 16 bases spanning the gap. The CDR3 is 13 residues long. CDR1 is SGHKS, CDR2 YYEKEE, per germline (reference sequence). The chain has TRBV5-5 and TRBJ2-7; D might be TRBD1 (5 bases). What was sequenced was PBMCs. The receptor was derived from a man aged 25 to 45 in good health and CMV-seronegative. Here the CDR3 reads CASSPDSLSKQYF. CDR3 bases: TGTGCCAGCAGCCCCGACAGTTTATCCAAGCAGTACTTC.